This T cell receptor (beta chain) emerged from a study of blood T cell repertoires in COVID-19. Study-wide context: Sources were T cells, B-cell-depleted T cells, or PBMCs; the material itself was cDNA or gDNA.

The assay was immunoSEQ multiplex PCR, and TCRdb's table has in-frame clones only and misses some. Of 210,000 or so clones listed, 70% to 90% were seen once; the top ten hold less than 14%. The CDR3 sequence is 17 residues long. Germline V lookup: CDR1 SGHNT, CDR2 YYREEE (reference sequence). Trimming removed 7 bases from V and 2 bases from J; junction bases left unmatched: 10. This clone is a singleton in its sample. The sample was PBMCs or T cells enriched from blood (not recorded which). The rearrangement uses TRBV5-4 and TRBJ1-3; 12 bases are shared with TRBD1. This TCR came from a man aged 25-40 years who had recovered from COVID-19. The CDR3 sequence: CASSQRDRGLTGNTIYF. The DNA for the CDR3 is TGTGCCAGCTCCCAAAGGGACAGGGGGCTCACTGGAAACACCATATATTTT.